This T cell receptor beta chain was captured in a study of T cells in Graves' hyperthyroidism and ophthalmopathy. General study results and limits: Blood also held most thyroid clonotypes expanded beyond 0.001.

RNA transcripts were the template for amplifying TCR beta CDR3 regions. RT-PCR in the first round (using the HTBI primer set) targeted the TCR CDR3. MiXCR, run by TCRdb on the multiplex PCR reads, gives a single entry per CDR3 protein. The data hold 300,000 to 400,000 distinct CDR3 sequences, with roughly 18% observed a single time. In patients aged 18 to 65, hyperthyroidism was newly diagnosed, with duration under 2 months. Patients were excluded for uncontrolled infection, other autoimmune disease, pregnancy or lactation. A note on this clonotype: Its antigen is still unknown.

The sequence came from a woman aged 45-59 years with Graves' hyperthyroidism. Sequencing input: blood.

CDR3 nucleotides: TGTGCCAGCAGTTTATATCCCCAAGAGACCCAGTACTTC. It yields the protein CASSLYPQETQYF. The chain couples TRBV27 to TRBJ2-5; the D is unclear. Per germline, CDR1 MNHEY and CDR2 SMNVEV (reference sequence). V was pared by 1 base and J by 1 base, with 4 bases between. The CDR3 is 13 amino acids.